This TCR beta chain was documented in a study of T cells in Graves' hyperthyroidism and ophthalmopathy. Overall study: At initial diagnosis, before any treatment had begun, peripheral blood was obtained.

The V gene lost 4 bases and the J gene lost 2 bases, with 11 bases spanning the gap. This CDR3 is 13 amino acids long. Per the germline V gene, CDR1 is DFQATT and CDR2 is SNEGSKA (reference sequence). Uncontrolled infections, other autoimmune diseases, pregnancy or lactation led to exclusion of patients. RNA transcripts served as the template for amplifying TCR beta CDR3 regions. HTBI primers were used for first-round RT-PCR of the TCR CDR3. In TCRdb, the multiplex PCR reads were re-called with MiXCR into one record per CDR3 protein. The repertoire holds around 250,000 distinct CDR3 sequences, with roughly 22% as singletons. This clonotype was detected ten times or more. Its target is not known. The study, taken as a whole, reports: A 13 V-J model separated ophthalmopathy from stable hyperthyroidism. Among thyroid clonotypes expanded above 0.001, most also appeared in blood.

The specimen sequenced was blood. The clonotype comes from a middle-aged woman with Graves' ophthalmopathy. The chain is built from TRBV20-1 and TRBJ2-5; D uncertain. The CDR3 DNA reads TGCAGTGCTAAAACCGAAGCACAAGAGACCCAGTACTTC. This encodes CSAKTEAQETQYF.